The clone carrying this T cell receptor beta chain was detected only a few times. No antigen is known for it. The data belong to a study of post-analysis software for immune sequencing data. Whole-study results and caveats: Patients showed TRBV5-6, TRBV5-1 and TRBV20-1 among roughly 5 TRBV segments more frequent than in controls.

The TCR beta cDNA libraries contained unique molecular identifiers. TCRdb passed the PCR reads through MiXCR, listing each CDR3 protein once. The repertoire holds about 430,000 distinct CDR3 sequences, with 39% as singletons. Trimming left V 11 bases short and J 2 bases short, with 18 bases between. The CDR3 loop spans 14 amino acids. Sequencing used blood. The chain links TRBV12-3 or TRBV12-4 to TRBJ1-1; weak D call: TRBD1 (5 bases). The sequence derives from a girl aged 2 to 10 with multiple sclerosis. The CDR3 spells CASLTELPNTEAFF. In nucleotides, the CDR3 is TGTGCCTCTTTGACAGAACTTCCTAACACTGAAGCTTTCTTT.